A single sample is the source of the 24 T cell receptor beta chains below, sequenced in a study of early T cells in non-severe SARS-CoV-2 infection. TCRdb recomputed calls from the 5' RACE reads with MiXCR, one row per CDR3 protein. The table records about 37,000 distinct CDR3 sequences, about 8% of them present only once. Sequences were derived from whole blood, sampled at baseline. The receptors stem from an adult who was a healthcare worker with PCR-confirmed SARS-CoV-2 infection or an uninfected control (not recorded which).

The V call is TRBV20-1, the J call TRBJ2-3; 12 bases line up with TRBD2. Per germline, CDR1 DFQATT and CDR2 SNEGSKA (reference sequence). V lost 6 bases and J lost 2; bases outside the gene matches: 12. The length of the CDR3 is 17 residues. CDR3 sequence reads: CSAWGLAGGPLTDTQYF. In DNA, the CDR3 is TGCAGTGCCTGGGGCCTAGCGGGGGGGCCCCTCACAGATACGCAGTATTTT.

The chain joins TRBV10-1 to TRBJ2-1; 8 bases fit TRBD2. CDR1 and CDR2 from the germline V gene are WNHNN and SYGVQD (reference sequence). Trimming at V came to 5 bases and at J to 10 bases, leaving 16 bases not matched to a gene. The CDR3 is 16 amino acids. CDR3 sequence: CASSPQAQRGRVEQFF. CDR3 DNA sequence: TGCGCCAGCAGTCCGCAAGCACAGCGGGGGAGGGTAGAGCAGTTCTTC.

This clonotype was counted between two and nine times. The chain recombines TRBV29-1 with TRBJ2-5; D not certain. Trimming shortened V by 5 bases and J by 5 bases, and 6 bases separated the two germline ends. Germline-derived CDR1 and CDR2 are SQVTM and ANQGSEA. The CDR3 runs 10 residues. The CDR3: CSVLLETQYF. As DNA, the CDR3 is TGCAGCGTTTTGCTGGAGACCCAGTACTTC.

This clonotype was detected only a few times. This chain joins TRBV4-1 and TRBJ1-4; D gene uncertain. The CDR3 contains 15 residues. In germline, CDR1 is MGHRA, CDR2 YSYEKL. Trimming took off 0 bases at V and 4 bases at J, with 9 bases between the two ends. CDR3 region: CASSQEGGFNEKLFF. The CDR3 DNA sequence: TGCGCCAGCAGCCAAGAGGGAGGATTTAATGAAAAACTGTTTTTT.

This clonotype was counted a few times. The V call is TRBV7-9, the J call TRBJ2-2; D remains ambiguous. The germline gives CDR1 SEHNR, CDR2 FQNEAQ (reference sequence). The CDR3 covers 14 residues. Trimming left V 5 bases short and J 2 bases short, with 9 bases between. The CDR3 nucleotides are TGTGCCAGCAGCGAATCAGGAAACACCGGGGAGCTGTTTTTT. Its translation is CASSESGNTGELFF. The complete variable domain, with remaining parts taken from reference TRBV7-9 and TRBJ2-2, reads DTGVSQNPRHKITKRGQNVTFRCDPISEHNRLYWYRQTLGQGPEFLTYFQNEAQLEKSRLLSDRFSAERPKGSFSTLEIQRTEQGDSAMYLCASSESGNTGELFFGEGSRLTVL.

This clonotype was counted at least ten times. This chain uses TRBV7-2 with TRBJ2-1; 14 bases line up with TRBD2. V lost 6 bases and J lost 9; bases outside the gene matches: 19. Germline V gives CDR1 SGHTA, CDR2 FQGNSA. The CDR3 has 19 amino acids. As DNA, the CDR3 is TGTGCCAGCAGTGCCCGGCTTCCGGGACTAGCGGGGGATAGGGGTGAGCAGTTCTTC. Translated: CASSARLPGLAGDRGEQFF.

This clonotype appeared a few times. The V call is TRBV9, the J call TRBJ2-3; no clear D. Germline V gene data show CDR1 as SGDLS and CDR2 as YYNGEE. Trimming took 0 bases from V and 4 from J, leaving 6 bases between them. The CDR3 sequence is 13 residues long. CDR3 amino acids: CASSVGLADTQYF. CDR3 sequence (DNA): TGTGCCAGCAGCGTAGGGCTAGCAGATACGCAGTATTTT.

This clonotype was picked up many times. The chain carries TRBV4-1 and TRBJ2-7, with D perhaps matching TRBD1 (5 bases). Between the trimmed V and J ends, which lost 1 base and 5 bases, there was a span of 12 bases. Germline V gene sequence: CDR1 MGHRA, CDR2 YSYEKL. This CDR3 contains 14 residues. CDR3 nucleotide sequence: TGCGCCAGCAGCCAAGGGGGCAGGATCCACGAGCAGTACTTC. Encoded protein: CASSQGGRIHEQYF.

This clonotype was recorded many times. CDR3 loop: CASSFGGGGNQPQHF. DNA for the CDR3: TGTGCCAGCAGTTTTGGTGGGGGTGGCAATCAGCCCCAGCATTTT. This rearrangement joins TRBV12-3 or TRBV12-4 to TRBJ1-5, with D perhaps TRBD1 (5 bases). V lost 3 bases, J lost 2 bases, and 11 bases lay in between. The CDR3 contains 15 residues.

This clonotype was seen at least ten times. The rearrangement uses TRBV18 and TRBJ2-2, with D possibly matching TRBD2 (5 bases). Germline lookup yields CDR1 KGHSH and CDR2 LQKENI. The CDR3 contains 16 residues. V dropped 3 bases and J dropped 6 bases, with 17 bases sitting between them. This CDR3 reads CASSPPPGEIAGELFF. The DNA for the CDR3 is TGTGCCAGCTCACCCCCTCCCGGGGAGATTGCCGGGGAGCTGTTTTTT.

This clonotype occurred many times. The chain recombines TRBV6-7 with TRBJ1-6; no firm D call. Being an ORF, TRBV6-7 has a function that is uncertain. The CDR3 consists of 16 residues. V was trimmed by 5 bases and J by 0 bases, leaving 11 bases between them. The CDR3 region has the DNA TGTGCCAGCAGTACTCGTCGGAGCTCCTATAATTCACCCCTCCACTTT. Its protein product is CASSTRRSSYNSPLHF.

The chain's CDR3 is CASSLRQSYEQYF. CDR3 DNA sequence: TGTGCCAGCAGTTTAAGACAGAGCTACGAGCAGTACTTC. The chain joins TRBV12-3 or TRBV12-4 to TRBJ2-7; TRBD1 is a possible D gene (5 bases). The CDR3 is 13 amino acids. V was cut by 2 bases and J by 3 bases, with 8 bases left in between.

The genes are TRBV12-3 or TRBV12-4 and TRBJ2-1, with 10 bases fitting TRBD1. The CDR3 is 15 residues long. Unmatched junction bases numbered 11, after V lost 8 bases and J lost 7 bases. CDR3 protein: CASQPDRGFRNEQFF. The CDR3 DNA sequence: TGTGCCAGCCAACCGGACAGGGGGTTTAGGAATGAGCAGTTCTTC.

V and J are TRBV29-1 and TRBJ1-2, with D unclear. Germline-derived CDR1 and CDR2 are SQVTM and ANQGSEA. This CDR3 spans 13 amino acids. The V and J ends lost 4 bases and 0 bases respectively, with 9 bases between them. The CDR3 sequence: CSVAVGTNYGYTF. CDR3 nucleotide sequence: TGCAGCGTTGCGGTCGGGACTAACTATGGCTACACCTTC.

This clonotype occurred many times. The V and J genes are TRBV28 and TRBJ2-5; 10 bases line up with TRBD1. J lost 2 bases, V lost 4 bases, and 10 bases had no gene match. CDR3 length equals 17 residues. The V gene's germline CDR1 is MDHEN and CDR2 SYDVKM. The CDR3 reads CASSSGQGEVPQETQYF. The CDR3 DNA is TGTGCCAGCAGTTCAGGACAGGGGGAAGTGCCTCAAGAGACCCAGTACTTC.

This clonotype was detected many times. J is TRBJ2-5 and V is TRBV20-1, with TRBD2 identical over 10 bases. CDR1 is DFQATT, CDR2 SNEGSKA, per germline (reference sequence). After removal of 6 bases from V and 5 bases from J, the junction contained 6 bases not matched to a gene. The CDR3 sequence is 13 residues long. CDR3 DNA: TGCAGTGCGTTAGCGGGGGGCACGGAGACCCAGTACTTC. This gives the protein CSALAGGTETQYF.

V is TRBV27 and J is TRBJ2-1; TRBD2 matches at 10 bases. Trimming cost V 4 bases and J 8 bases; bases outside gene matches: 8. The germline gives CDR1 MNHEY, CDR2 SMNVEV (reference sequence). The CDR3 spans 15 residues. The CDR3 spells CASSWERGGIDEQFF. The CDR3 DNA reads TGTGCCAGCAGTTGGGAGCGGGGGGGTATCGATGAGCAGTTCTTC.

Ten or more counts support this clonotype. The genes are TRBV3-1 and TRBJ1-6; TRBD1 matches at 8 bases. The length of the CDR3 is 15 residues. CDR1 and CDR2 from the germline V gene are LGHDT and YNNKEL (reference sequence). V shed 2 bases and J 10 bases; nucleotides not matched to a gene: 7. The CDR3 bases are TGTGCCAGCAGCCAAAATACAGGGGGAGGGTCACCCCTCCACTTT. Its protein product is CASSQNTGGGSPLHF.

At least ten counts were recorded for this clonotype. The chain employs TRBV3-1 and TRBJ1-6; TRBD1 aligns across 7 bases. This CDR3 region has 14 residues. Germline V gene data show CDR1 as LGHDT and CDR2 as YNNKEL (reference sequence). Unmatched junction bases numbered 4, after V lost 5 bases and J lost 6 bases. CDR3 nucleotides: TGTGCCAGCAGCTACCGGGACAGTAATTCACCCCTCCACTTT. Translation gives CASSYRDSNSPLHF.

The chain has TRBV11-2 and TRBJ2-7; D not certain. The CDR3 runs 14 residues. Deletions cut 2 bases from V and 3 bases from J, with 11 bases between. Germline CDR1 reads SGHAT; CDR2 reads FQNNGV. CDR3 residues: CASSLQTAIYEQYF. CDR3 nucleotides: TGTGCCAGCAGCTTACAAACAGCTATCTACGAGCAGTACTTC.

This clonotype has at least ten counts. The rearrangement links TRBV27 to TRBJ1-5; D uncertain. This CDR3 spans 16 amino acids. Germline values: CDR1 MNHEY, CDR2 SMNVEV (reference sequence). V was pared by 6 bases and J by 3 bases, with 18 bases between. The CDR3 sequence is CASSPRMVQNNQPQHF. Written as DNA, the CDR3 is TGTGCCAGCAGCCCGAGGATGGTACAGAACAATCAGCCCCAGCATTTT.

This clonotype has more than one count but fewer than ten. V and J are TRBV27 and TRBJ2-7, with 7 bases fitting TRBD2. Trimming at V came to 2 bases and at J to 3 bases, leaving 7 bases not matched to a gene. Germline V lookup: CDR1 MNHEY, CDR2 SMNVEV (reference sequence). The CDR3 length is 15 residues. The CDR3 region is CASSLVSGANYEQYF. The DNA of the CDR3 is TGTGCCAGCAGTTTAGTGAGCGGGGCCAACTACGAGCAGTACTTC.

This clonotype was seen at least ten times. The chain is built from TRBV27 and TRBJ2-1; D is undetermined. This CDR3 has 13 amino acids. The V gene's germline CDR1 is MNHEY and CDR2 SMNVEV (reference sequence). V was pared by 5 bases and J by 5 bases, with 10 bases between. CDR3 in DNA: TGTGCCAGCAGTCTCACCCGGGACAATGAGCAGTTCTTC. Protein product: CASSLTRDNEQFF.

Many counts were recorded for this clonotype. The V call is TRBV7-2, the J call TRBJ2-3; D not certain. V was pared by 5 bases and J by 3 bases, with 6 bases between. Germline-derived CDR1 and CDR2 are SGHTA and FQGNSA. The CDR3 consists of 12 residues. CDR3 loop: CASSLLTDTQYF. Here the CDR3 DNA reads TGTGCCAGCAGCCTATTGACAGATACGCAGTATTTT.